This TCR beta chain emerged from a study of blood T cell repertoires in COVID-19. The V end lost 1 base, the J end lost 4 bases, and 10 bases lay between the germline ends. The CDR3 consists of 14 residues. CDR1 LNHDA and CDR2 SQIVND come from the germline V gene (reference sequence). Using immunoSEQ multiplex PCR, the repertoire was profiled, and TCRdb retains in-frame clones only, with some absent. Counted here are approximately 330,000 clones, almost 90% occurring once; the ten biggest clones make up roughly 1%. A Seattle source enrolled patients during active infection and followed them longitudinally.

The receptor was derived from a woman aged 40 to 49 with COVID-19, enrolled during active disease. This chain uses TRBV19 with TRBJ1-2; D remains unclear. The sequencing sample was made of peripheral blood. The CDR3 is CASSIVGSFYGYTF. DNA of the CDR3: TGTGCCAGTAGTATAGTTGGGAGCTTCTATGGCTACACCTTC.